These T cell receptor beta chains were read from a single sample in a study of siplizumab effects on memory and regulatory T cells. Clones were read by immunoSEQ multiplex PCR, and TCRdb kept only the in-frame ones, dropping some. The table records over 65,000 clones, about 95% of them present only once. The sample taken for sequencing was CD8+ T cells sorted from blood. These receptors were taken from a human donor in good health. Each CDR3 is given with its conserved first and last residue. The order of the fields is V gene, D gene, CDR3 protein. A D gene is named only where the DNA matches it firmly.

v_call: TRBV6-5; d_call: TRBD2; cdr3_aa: CASSYVSGRVDTQYF
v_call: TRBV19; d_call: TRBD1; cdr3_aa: CASGQGFGNEQFF
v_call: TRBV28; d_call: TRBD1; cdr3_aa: CASIFLPGQPNTEAFF
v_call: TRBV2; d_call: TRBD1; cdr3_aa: CASRGQGAGTEAFF
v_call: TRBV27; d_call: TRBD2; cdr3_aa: CASSDGAGLAGWEQYF
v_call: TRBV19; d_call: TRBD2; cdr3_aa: CASTPSSGNKNIQYF
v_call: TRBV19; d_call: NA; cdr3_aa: CASSLDATLYNEQFF
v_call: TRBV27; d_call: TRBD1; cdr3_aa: CASSLSGLEGAWGYTF
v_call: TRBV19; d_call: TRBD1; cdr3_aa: CASSIWQGANEQYF
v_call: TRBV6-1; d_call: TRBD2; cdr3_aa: CASSVPGLAAYEQYF
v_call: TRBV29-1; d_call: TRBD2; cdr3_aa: CSVDGISGMRYEQFF
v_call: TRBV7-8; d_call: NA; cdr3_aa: CASSPTQGGEQYF
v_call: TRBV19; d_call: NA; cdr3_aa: CASSIGSGGLYEQYF
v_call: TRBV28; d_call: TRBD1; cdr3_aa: CASKTGDLTSTDTQYF
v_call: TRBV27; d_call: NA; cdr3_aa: CASSLITGYQETQYF
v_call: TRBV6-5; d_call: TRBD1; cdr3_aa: CASRKDRGNQETQYF
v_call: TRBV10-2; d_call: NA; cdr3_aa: CASSEGGGPGNQPQHF
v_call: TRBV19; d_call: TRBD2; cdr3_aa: CASGPLAGGSTDTQYF
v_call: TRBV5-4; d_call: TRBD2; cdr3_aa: CASSFRTSGGNNEQFF